This record looks at one T cell receptor (beta chain) sequence and its context. The data derive from a study of blood T cell repertoires in COVID-19. About the research overall: The samples span acute and convalescent COVID-19 from the United States, Italy and Spain. PBMCs, B-cell-depleted T cells, or T cells were the source of the cDNA or gDNA that made up the material.

The CDR3 runs to 15 residues. Germline V gene data show CDR1 as MNHEY and CDR2 as SMNVEV (reference sequence). J gave up 3 bases and V 5 bases, and 8 bases lay outside the gene matches. Original processing notes: Nucleated cell counts were estimated from reference gene primer amplification. Sequenced by immunoSEQ multiplex PCR; TCRdb stores in-frame clones only, minus some. That table furnishes V, J and clone size, whereas the DNA furnished D and trimming. The sample records roughly 180,000 clones, roughly 84% being singletons. The sample was peripheral blood. This sequence originates from an elderly woman with active or convalescent COVID-19. This chain joins TRBV27 and TRBJ2-7, with 9 bases that match TRBD1. Here the CDR3 reads CASSPDRGNDYEQYF. CDR3 sequence (DNA): TGTGCCAGCAGTCCCGACAGGGGGAATGACTACGAGCAGTACTTC.